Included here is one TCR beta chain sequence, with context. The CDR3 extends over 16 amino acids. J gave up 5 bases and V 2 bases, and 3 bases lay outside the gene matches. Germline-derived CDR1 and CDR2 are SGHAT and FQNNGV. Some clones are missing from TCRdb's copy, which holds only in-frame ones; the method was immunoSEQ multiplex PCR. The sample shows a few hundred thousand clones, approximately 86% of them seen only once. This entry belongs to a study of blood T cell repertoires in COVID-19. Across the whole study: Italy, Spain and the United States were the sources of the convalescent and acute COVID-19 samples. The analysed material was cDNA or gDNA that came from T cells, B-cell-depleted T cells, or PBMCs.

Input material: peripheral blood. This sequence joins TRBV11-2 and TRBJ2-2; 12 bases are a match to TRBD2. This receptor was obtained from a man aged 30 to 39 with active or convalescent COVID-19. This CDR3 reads CASSLLAGGPTGELFF. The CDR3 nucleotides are TGTGCCAGCAGCTTACTAGCGGGGGGGCCTACCGGGGAGCTGTTTTTT.